The source of this T cell receptor beta chain is a study of a mutant IDH1 vaccine in newly diagnosed glioma. Study as a whole: Commencement of vaccination occurred 4-6 weeks following radiotherapy alone, or concurrently with temozolomide cycles.

Time point here: week 47, end of study. In every dose of vaccine, 300 ug of mutant IDH1 20-mer peptide was given alongside topical imiquimod. Patients in the study were vaccinated eight times, receiving shots in weeks 1, 3, 5, 7, 11, 15, 19 and 23. Produced via immunoSEQ multiplex PCR; TCRdb's table is partial and in-frame only. The sample records tens of thousands of clones, 80% to 85% being singletons. Germline V gene lookup returns CDR1 SEHNR and CDR2 FQNEAQ (reference sequence). The CDR3 runs to 14 residues. Trimming left V 4 bases short and J 3 bases short, with 10 bases between. Concerning this clone: What it binds is unknown.

The TCR was taken from a man in his thirties or forties with glioma. The chain combines TRBV7-9 with TRBJ2-1; D gene uncertain. The source was PBMCs, collected from a glioma patient whose treatment included an IDH1 peptide vaccine. The CDR3 sequence: CASSSGQIYNEQFF. The CDR3 DNA sequence: TGTGCCAGCAGCTCGGGCCAAATCTACAATGAGCAGTTCTTC. Complete variable domain (other parts from reference TRBV7-9 and TRBJ2-1): DTGVSQNPRHKITKRGQNVTFRCDPISEHNRLYWYRQTLGQGPEFLTYFQNEAQLEKSRLLSDRFSAERPKGSFSTLEIQRTEQGDSAMYLCASSSGQIYNEQFFGPGTRLTVL.